The 12 T cell receptor beta chains below were found in one sample sequenced in a study of regulatory T cells in long-lasting Graves disease. Time point: newly diagnosed GD, antithyroid drugs for less than 3 months. PBMC RNA served as the TCR library source. Combining iRepertoire HTBI primers with Arm-PCR of CDR3 regions, the authors built TCR beta libraries. TCRdb redid the calling of the multiplex PCR reads with MiXCR, one entry per CDR3 protein. There are around 240,000 distinct CDR3 sequences in the sample; roughly 18% occur only once, and around 15% lies in the top ten. This sample was also put to use in a study of T cells in Graves' hyperthyroidism and ophthalmopathy.

The sample here was peripheral blood mononuclear cells (PBMCs), taken at new diagnosis, from a patient treated with antithyroid drugs. The receptors originated from a woman in her twenties or thirties with Graves disease.

This clonotype has ten or more counts. This sequence joins TRBV18 and TRBJ1-1; the D gene is possibly TRBD1 (5 bases). Trimming cost V 4 bases and J 0 bases, with 12 bases left between them. CDR3 size: 15 residues. Germline lookup yields CDR1 KGHSH and CDR2 LQKENI. CDR3 amino acids: CASSRGTSVNTEAFF. The DNA for the CDR3 is TGTGCCAGCTCACGGGGGACCTCTGTGAACACTGAAGCTTTCTTT.

This clonotype was detected ten times or more. This chain uses TRBV4-1 with TRBJ1-1; D gene ambiguous. Trimming cost V 2 bases and J 4 bases, with 8 bases left between them. The CDR3 totals 13 residues. CDR1 is MGHRA, CDR2 YSYEKL, per germline. Here the CDR3 reads CASSQHGITEAFF. The CDR3 region has the DNA TGCGCCAGCAGCCAACACGGGATCACTGAAGCTTTCTTT.

This clonotype occurred once. The rearrangement joins TRBV13 to TRBJ2-6; TRBD1 or TRBD2 may be the D gene (5 bases each). Germline lookup yields CDR1 PRHDT and CDR2 FYEKMQ (reference sequence). This CDR3 is 16 amino acids long. V shed 7 bases and J shed 0 bases, with 13 bases lying between them. CDR3 in DNA: TGTGCCAGCATGAGGGGAGTAGGCTCTGGGGCCAACGTCCTGACTTTC. As protein: CASMRGVGSGANVLTF.

A word on this clonotype: Given a far larger clone just one base away, this is likely a sequencing read error. The CDR3 does not end in the conserved phenylalanine or tryptophan, so this is likely a read error. The J gene is TRBJ2-5, the V gene TRBV13; D is perhaps TRBD1 (7 bases). The better agreement between TRBJ2-1 and the DNA end casts doubt on the J call. Germline V gene sequence: CDR1 PRHDT, CDR2 FYEKMQ (reference sequence). This CDR3 has 12 residues. Written as DNA, the CDR3 is TGTGCCAGCAGCCAGGGGGGCCTTGAGCAGTTCTTA. Its translation: CASSQGGLEQFL.

This clonotype has just a few counts. A read error may explain this, as a much larger clone is one base away. This sequence joins TRBV20-1 and TRBJ1-4, with a weak D call TRBD1 (6 bases). Germline V CDR1 and CDR2: DFQATT, SNEGSKA (reference sequence). Trimming pared 1 base from V and 8 bases from J, leaving 11 bases between. The CDR3 sequence is 13 residues long. CDR3 residues: CSARVVGAEKLFF. DNA of the CDR3: TGCAGTGCTAGAGTGGTGGGGGCAGAAAAACTGTTTTTT.

This clonotype came up many times. This rearrangement joins TRBV13 to TRBJ1-6; no reliable D call. The CDR3 loop spans 11 amino acids. Germline CDR1 and CDR2: PRHDT and FYEKMQ (reference sequence). Trimming stripped 7 bases from V and 10 bases from J, with 8 bases between. The CDR3 is CASTPPSPLHF. The CDR3 bases are TGTGCCAGCACCCCCCCCTCACCCCTCCACTTT.

This clonotype was detected ten times or more. The chain uses TRBV6-2 or TRBV6-3 and TRBJ1-1; the D is unclear. Trimming left V 10 bases short and J 0 bases short, with 12 bases between. This CDR3 spans 13 amino acids. Germline V gene data show CDR1 as MNHEY and CDR2 as SVGEGT. The CDR3 coding sequence is TGTGCCACCCTACACCCTTTGAACACTGAAGCTTTCTTT. It translates to CATLHPLNTEAFF.

This clonotype showed up many times. The chain couples TRBV20-1 to TRBJ2-7; D is unclear. Germline V gene lookup returns CDR1 DFQATT and CDR2 SNEGSKA (reference sequence). This CDR3 is 12 amino acids long. The V end was cut by 7 bases, the J end by 9 bases, with 19 bases between. CDR3 region: CSVTDPQDRQYF. Written as DNA, the CDR3 is TGCAGTGTCACGGACCCACAAGATCGGCAGTACTTC.

This clonotype was picked up many times. This sequence joins TRBV6-1 and TRBJ2-3, with D unresolved. Deletions cut 7 bases from V and 0 bases from J, with 8 bases between. This CDR3 contains 13 residues. Germline CDR1 is MNHNS and CDR2 is SASEGT. The CDR3 DNA is TGTGCCAGCACCGACTCTAGCACAGATACGCAGTATTTT. Amino acids: CASTDSSTDTQYF.

Many counts were recorded for this clonotype. The rearrangement links TRBV11-2 to TRBJ1-1, with D unclear. Germline V CDR1 and CDR2: SGHAT, FQNNGV. V dropped 5 bases and J dropped 4 bases, with 11 bases sitting between them. CDR3 length: 13 amino acids. CDR3 sequence (DNA): TGTGCCAGCAGCCAGAACCTACGCACTGAAGCTTTCTTT. The encoded protein is CASSQNLRTEAFF.

This clonotype is termed medium-sized (0.01 to 0.1%). The chain uses TRBV20-1 and TRBJ1-1; unclear D gene. Germline V CDR1 and CDR2: DFQATT, SNEGSKA (reference sequence). This CDR3 contains 13 residues. Trimming pared 2 bases from V and 4 bases from J, leaving 11 bases between. CDR3 DNA sequence: TGCAGTGCTAGAAAGGATACCGGCACTGAAGCTTTCTTT. The encoded protein is CSARKDTGTEAFF.

The sample holds many counts of this clonotype. The chain carries TRBV5-5 and TRBJ1-4; maybe TRBD1 (5 bases). CDR1 SGHKS and CDR2 YYEKEE come from the germline V gene (reference sequence). This CDR3 has 17 residues. V shed 4 bases and J shed 8 bases, with 24 bases lying between them. The CDR3 nucleotides are TGTGCCAGCAGCCCGAGGAGGGGAACAGAGGTCTCGGAAAAACTGTTTTTT. Translation gives CASSPRRGTEVSEKLFF.